The clone carrying this T cell receptor (beta chain) was detected once. Its antigen remains unknown. This entry belongs to a study of cytomegalovirus exposure and HLA in healthy donors. Study conclusions and caveats: Associated with cytomegalovirus, according to the listing, were around 160 TCR beta chains.

The CDR3 length is 15 residues. V shed 6 bases, J shed 4 bases, and the junction held 10 bases outside the gene matches. Germline CDR1 and CDR2: GTSNPN and SVGIG (reference sequence). Data came from immunoSEQ multiplex PCR; TCRdb stores just in-frame clones and leaves some out. In the table there are 100,000 to 150,000 clones, about 93% of which are singletons. Input material: PBMCs. This clonotype was obtained from a woman under 30 in good health and CMV-seronegative. The chain employs TRBV30 and TRBJ2-1; TRBD2 aligns across 9 bases. CDR3 region: CACQIAGELYNEQFF. The CDR3 DNA reads TGTGCCTGCCAGATAGCGGGAGAGCTTTACAATGAGCAGTTCTTC.